The clone carrying this T cell receptor beta chain came up many times. It was within 2 weeks before study entry that exposed participants met a COVID-19 case. Germline trimming cut 0 bases from V and 7 bases from J; bases unmatched to any gene: 12. The CDR3 totals 18 residues. Per germline, CDR1 MNHNS and CDR2 SASEGT. The data were produced by immunoSEQ multiplex PCR, yet TCRdb's version contains in-frame clones alone and is incomplete. The profile shows about 260,000 clones, 90% of them singletons. This record comes from a study of blood T cell repertoires in COVID-19. The sequence was collected from a man aged 45 to 65 who had been exposed to COVID-19. The sequencing input was PBMCs or T cells enriched from blood (not recorded which). This chain uses TRBV6-1 with TRBJ1-2; TRBD1 agrees at 12 bases. CDR3 nucleotide sequence: TGTGCCAGCAGTGAAGCCTTTTTCCGGGACAGGGGGCGAGCTGGCTACACCTTC. It codes for CASSEAFFRDRGRAGYTF.